The text below deals with one T cell receptor (beta chain). Trimming removed 5 bases at V and 5 bases at J, with 13 bases between. The CDR3 is 14 amino acids. Looked up from germline, CDR1 is MNHEY and CDR2 is SMNVEV (reference sequence). This sample is drawn from a study of blood T cell repertoires in COVID-19. Per the original methods: How many nucleated cells were present was estimated from reference gene primer amplification. The method was immunoSEQ multiplex PCR; TCRdb's version includes in-frame clones alone and lacks a portion of them. D and trimming were read from the DNA, whereas the V and J calls and clone size are those reported in that table. The sample contains around 430,000 clones, approximately 88% of which appear only once.

The clonotype was recovered from a woman aged 50 to 65 with COVID-19, enrolled during active disease. Material: peripheral blood. The V gene is TRBV27, the J gene TRBJ2-1, with no clear D. The CDR3 DNA sequence: TGTGCCAGCAGTCCCACTGGCAGGAACAATGAGCAGTTCTTC. Translating it yields CASSPTGRNNEQFF.